This T cell receptor (beta chain) was found in a study of Graves' ophthalmopathy and Graves' hyperthyroidism. In germline, CDR1 is SGHRS, CDR2 YFSETQ. V was shortened by 1 base and J by 1 base, with 9 bases between the two germline ends. The length of the CDR3 is 15 residues. As the template, RNA transcripts were used to amplify TCR beta CDR3 regions. First-round RT-PCR employed HTBI primers, with a second-round multiplex PCR after it. TCRdb reprocessed the multiplex PCR reads with MiXCR, giving one entry per CDR3 protein. The table includes roughly 600,000 distinct CDR3 sequences, less than 45% detected once. Patients newly diagnosed with hyperthyroidism, under 2 months' duration, were aged 18 to 65, the study reports. Lactation, pregnancy, uncontrolled infections and other autoimmune diseases were all grounds for excluding patients. The diagnosis combined clinical symptoms, thyroxine, TRAb, thyroid ultrasound and orbital computed tomography scans.

This clonotype came up many times. What it recognizes is unknown. Whole-study findings and limits: Blood repertoires reportedly contained most expanded thyroid clonotypes above 0.001 frequency.

The chain carries TRBV5-1 and TRBJ1-5, with a weak D call TRBD1 (6 bases). The receptor's source is an adult man with Graves' hyperthyroidism. Sequenced input: peripheral blood or thyroid tissue (not recorded which). CDR3 amino acids: CASSLTGKSNQPQHF. The CDR3 nucleotides are TGCGCCAGCAGCTTGACAGGGAAAAGCAATCAGCCCCAGCATTTT.